This record looks at one T cell receptor beta chain sequence and its context. The antigen remains undetermined. Clones were sequenced by immunoSEQ multiplex PCR, and TCRdb holds only the in-frame ones, with some missing. The data contain roughly 90,000 clones, roughly 89% of them seen just once; the ten biggest clones take up under 5.5%. The sample is drawn from a study of T cell responses to AZD1222 COVID-19 vaccine. The CDR3 extends over 17 amino acids. General study points: The breadth and depth of Spike-specific TCRs increased once two AZD1222 doses had been given. Sampling captured repertoires only after the peak T cell response. Most donors were white British and more were female, and clonal diversity was possibly underestimated.

The source is an adult who received the AZD1222 COVID-19 vaccine. This rearrangement joins TRBV21-1 to TRBJ1-2; no check of the table's D call, TRBD1, against the DNA was made. TRBV21-1 is classified as a pseudogene. This specimen was peripheral blood, taken 28 days after the second AZD1222 dose. The CDR3 here is CASSKDSSRSSNYGYTF. In DNA, the CDR3 is TGTGCCAGCAGCAAAGATTCATCCAGGTCCTCTAACTATGGCTACACCTTC.